This TCR beta chain was identified during a study of B cell selection in AIRE deficiency. Study findings and constraints: Shared Treg sequences were biased toward short CDR3s with few non-templated nucleotide insertions. With only TCRbeta sequenced, around 40% of shared healthy Treg sequences overlapped Tconv.

Per germline, CDR1 SGHDT and CDR2 YYEEEE. The CDR3 is 14 residues long. Between the trimmed V and J ends, which lost 5 bases and 15 bases, there was a span of 23 bases. Here immunoSEQ multiplex PCR was the method, and the copy in TCRdb shows in-frame clones only, minus some. The sample records 25,000 to 30,000 clones, around 95% being singletons. A note on this clone: Its antigen is unknown.

Conventional CD4 T cells were sorted as CD4+CD127+ cells. Control samples were from healthy, unrelated donors. This clonotype originated in a human donor in good health. V usage is TRBV5-6 and J usage is TRBJ1-4; TRBD1 is a possible D gene (5 bases). Specimen: CD4+CD127+ conventional T cells sorted from PBMCs. Here the CDR3 reads CASSSGTERIRVFF. DNA for the CDR3: TGTGCCAGCAGTTCCGGGACGGAGAGGATACGGGTGTTTTTT. The full variable domain, completed using reference TRBV5-6 and TRBJ1-4, is DAGVTQSPTHLIKTRGQQVTLRCSPKSGHDTVSWYQQALGQGPQFIFQYYEEEERQRGNFPDRFSGHQFPNYSSELNVNALLLGDSALYLCASSSGTERIRVFFGSGTQLSVL.